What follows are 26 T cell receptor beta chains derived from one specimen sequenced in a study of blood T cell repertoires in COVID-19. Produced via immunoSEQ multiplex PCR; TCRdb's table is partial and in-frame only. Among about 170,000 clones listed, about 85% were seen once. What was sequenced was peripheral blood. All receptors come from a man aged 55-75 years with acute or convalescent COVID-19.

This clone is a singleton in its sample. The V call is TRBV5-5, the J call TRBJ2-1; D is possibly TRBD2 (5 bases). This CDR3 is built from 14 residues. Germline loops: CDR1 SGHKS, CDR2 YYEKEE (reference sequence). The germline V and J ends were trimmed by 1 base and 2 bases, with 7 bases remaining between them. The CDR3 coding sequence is TGTGCCAGCAGCTTGAGAGGGACCTACAATGAGCAGTTCTTC. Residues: CASSLRGTYNEQFF.

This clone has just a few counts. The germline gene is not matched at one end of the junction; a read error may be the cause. CDR3 in amino acids: CASSLAGGRTQYF. CDR3 DNA: TGTGCCAGCAGTCTAGCGGGGGGAAGGACCCAGTACTTC. The J gene is TRBJ2-5, the V gene TRBV12-3 or TRBV12-4; 11 bases agree with TRBD2. The CDR3 loop spans 13 amino acids.

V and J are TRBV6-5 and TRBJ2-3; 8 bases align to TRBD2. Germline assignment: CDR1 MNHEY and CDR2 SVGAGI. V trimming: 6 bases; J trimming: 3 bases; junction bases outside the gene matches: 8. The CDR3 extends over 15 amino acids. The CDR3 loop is CASRVGGGPTDTQYF. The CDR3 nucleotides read TGTGCCAGCAGGGTCGGGGGGGGGCCAACAGATACGCAGTATTTT.

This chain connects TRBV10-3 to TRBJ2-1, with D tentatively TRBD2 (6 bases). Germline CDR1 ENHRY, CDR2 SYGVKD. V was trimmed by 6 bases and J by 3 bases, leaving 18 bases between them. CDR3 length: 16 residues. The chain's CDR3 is CAIRRKEGNLYNEQFF. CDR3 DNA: TGTGCCATCAGGAGGAAGGAGGGGAACCTCTACAATGAGCAGTTCTTC.

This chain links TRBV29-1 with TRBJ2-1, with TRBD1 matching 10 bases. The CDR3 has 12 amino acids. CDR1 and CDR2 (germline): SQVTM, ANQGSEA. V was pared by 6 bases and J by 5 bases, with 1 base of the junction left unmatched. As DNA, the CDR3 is TGCAGCGTAGGGACAGGGGACAATGAGCAGTTCTTC. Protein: CSVGTGDNEQFF.

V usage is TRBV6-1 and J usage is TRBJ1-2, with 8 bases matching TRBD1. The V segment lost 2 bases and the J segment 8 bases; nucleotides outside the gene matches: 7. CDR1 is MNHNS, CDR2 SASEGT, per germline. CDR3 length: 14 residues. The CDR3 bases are TGTGCCAGCAGTGAAAATGGACAGGGTGGGGGCTACACCTTC. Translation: CASSENGQGGGYTF.

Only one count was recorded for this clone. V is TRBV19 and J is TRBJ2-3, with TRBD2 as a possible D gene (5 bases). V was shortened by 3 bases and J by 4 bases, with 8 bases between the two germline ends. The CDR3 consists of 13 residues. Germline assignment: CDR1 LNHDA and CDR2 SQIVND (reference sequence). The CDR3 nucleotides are TGTGCCAGTAGTATTGAGGGCCCAGATACGCAGTATTTT. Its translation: CASSIEGPDTQYF.

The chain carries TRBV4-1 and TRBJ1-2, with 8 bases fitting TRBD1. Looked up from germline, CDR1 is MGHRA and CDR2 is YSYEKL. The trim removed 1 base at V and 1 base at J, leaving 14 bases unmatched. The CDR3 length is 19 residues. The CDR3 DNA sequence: TGCGCCAGCAGCCAAGTCCCCTCCGGGACAGGAAATCTTAACTATGGCTACACCTTC. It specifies CASSQVPSGTGNLNYGYTF.

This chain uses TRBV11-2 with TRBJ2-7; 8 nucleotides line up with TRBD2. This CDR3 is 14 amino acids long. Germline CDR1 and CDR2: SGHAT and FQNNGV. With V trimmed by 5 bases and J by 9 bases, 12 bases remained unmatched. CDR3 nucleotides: TGTGCCAGCAGCCCTTTGGGACTAGGGTCGGGGCAGTACTTC. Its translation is CASSPLGLGSGQYF.

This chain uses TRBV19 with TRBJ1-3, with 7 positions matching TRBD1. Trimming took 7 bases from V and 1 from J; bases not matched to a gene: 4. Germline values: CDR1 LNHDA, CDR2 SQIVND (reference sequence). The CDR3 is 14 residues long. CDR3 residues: CASIKQGSGNTIYF. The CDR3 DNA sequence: TGTGCCAGTATCAAACAGGGGTCTGGAAACACCATATATTTT. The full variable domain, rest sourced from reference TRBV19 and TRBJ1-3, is DGGITQSPKYLFRKEGQNVTLSCEQNLNHDAMYWYRQDPGQGLRLIYYSQIVNDFQKGDIAEGYSVSREKKESFPLTVTSAQKNPTAFYLCASIKQGSGNTIYFGEGSWLTVV.

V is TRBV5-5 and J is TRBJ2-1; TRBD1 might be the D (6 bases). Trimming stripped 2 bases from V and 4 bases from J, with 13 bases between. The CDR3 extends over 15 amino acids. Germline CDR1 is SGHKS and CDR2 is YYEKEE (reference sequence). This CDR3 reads CASSFDTGRYNEQFF. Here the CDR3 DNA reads TGTGCCAGCAGCTTCGACACAGGGAGATACAATGAGCAGTTCTTC. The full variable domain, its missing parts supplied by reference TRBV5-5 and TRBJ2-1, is DAGVTQSPTHLIKTRGQQVTLRCSPISGHKSVSWYQQVLGQGPQFIFQYYEKEERGRGNFPDRFSARQFPNYSSELNVNALLLGDSALYLCASSFDTGRYNEQFFGPGTRLTVL.

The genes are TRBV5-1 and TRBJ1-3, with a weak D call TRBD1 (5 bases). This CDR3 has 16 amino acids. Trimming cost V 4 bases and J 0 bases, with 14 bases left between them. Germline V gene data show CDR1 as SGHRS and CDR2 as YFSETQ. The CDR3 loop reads CASSRDGSTSGNTIYF. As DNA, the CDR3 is TGCGCCAGCAGCAGGGACGGGAGTACCTCTGGAAACACCATATATTTT. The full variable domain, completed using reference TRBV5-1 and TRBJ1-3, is KAGVTQTPRYLIKTRGQQVTLSCSPISGHRSVSWYQQTPGQGLQFLFEYFSETQRNKGNFPGRFSGRQFSNSRSEMNVSTLELGDSALYLCASSRDGSTSGNTIYFGEGSWLTVV.

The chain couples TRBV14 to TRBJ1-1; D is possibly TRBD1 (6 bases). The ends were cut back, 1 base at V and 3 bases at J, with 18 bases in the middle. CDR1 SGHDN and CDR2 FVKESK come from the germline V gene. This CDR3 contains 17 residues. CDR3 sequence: CASSQGPDSTGDTEAFF. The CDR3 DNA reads TGTGCCAGCAGCCAAGGACCTGATTCGACAGGCGACACTGAAGCTTTCTTT.

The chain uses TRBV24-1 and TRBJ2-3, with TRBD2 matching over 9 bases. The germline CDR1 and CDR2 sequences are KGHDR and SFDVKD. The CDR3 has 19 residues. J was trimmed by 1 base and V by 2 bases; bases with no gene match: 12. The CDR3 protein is CATSDWFSGSGKRTDTQYF. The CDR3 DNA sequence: TGTGCCACCAGTGATTGGTTTAGCGGGAGCGGTAAACGCACAGATACGCAGTATTTT.

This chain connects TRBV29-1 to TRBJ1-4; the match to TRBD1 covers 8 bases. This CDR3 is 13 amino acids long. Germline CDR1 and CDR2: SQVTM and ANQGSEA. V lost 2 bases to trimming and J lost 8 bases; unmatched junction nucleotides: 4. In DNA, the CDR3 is TGCAGCGTTGAACAGGGGGCTCAGGAAAAACTGTTTTTT. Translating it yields CSVEQGAQEKLFF.

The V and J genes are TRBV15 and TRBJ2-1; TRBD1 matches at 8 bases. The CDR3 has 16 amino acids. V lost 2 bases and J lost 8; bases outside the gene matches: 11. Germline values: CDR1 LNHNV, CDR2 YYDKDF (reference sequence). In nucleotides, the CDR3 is TGTGCCACCAGCAGACCAGACAGGGGATTCCGGGATGAGCAGTTCTTC. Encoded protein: CATSRPDRGFRDEQFF.

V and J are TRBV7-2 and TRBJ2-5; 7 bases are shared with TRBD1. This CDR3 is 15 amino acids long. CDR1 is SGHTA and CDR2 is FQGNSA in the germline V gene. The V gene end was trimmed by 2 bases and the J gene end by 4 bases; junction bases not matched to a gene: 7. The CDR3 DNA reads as TGTGCCAGCAGCTTAAGGGGGCGCATGTCAGAGACCCAGTACTTC. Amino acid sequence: CASSLRGRMSETQYF.

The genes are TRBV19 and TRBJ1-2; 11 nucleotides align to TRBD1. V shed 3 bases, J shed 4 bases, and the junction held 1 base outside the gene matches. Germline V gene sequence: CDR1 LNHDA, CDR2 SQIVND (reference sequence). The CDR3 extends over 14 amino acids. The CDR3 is CASSMGTGGYGYTF. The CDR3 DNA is TGTGCCAGTAGTATGGGGACAGGGGGCTATGGCTACACCTTC.

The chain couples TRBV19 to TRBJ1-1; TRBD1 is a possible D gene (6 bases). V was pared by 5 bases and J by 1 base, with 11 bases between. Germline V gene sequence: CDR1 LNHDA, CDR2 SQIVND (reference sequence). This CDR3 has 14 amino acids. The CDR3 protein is CASSAQGPNTEAFF. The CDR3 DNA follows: TGTGCCAGTAGTGCCCAGGGGCCGAACACTGAAGCTTTCTTT.

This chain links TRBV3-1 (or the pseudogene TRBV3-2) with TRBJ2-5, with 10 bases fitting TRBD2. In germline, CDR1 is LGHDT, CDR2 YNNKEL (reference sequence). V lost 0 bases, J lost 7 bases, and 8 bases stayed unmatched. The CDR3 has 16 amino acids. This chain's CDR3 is CASSQDKAGGPVTQYF. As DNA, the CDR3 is TGTGCCAGCAGCCAAGATAAAGCGGGGGGGCCGGTGACCCAGTACTTC.

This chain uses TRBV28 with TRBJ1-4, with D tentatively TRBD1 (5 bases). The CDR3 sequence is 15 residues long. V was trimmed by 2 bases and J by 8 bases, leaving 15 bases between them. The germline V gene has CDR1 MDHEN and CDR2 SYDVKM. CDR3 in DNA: TGTGCCAGCAGTTTAGTCCCGGGGGTACCGGAAAAACTGTTTTTT. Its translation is CASSLVPGVPEKLFF.

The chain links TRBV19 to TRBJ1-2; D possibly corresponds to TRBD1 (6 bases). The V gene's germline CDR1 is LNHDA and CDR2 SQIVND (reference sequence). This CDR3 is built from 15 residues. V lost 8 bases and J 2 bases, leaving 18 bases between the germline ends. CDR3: CASWGQAAMNYGYTF. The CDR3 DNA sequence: TGTGCCAGTTGGGGGCAAGCAGCAATGAACTATGGCTACACCTTC.

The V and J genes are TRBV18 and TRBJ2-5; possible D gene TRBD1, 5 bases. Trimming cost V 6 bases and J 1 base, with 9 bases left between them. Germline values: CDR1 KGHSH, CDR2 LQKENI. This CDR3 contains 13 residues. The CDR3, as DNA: TGTGCCAGCTCCGTAGGGGCCCAAGAGACCCAGTACTTC. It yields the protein CASSVGAQETQYF. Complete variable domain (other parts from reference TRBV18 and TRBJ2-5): NAGVMQNPRHLVRRRGQEARLRCSPMKGHSHVYWYRQLPEEGLKFMVYLQKENIIDESGMPKERFSAEFPKEGPSILRIQQVVRGDSAAYFCASSVGAQETQYFGPGTRLLVL.

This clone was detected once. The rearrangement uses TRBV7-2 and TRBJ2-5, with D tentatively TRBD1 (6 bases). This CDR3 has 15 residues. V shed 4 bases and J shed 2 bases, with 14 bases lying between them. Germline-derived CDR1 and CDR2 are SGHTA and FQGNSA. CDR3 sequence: CASSSSGTHQETQYF. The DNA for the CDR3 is TGTGCCAGCAGCTCATCCGGGACACATCAAGAGACCCAGTACTTC.

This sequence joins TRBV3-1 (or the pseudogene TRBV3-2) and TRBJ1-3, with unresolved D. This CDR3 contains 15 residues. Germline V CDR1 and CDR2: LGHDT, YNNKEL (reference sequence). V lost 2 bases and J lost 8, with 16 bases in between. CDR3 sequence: CASSQSGGSWHTIYF. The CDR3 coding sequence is TGTGCCAGCAGCCAATCCGGAGGGTCGTGGCACACCATATATTTT.

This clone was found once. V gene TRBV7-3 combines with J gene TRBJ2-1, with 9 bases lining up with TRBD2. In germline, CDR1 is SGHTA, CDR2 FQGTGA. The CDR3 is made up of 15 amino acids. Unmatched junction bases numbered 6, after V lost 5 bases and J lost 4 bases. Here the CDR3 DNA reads TGTGCCAGCAGCCTCGGGACTAGCCTGTACAATGAGCAGTTCTTC. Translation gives CASSLGTSLYNEQFF.